This T cell receptor beta chain was sequenced during a study of cytomegalovirus exposure and HLA in healthy donors. The PCR employed 60 Vbeta primers together with 13 Jbeta primers. Generated by immunoSEQ multiplex PCR, the TCRdb table keeps only in-frame clones and is missing some. The sample shows 55,000 to 75,000 clones, just under 75% of them seen only once. The donors gave bone marrow, and they were healthy. V shed 4 bases and J shed 5 bases, with 17 bases lying between them. There are 15 residues in the CDR3. Per germline, CDR1 SGHDT and CDR2 YYEEEE. This clone was seen a handful of times. Source material: PBMCs. The receptor comes from a human donor in good health. The chain has TRBV5-6 and TRBJ2-3; D is perhaps TRBD2 (5 bases). The CDR3 protein is CASSSEGGFKDTQYF. The CDR3 nucleotides read TGTGCCAGCAGCAGTGAAGGAGGATTTAAAGATACGCAGTATTTT.